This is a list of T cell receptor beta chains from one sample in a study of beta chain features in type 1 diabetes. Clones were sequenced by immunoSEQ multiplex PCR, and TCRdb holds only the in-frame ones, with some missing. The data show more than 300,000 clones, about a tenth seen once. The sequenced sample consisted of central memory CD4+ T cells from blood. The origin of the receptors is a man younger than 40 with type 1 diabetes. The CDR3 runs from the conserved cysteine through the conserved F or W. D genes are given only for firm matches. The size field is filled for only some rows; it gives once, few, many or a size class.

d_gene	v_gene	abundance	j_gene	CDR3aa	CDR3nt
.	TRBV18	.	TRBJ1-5	CASSQESGGEQPQHF	TGTGCCAGCTCACAAGAAAGCGGGGGTGAACAGCCCCAGCATTTT
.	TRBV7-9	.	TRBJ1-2	CASSLADRANYGYTF	TGTGCCAGCAGCTTAGCGGACAGAGCTAACTATGGCTACACCTTC
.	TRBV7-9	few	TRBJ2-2	CASSPSRSGELFF	TGTGCCAGCAGCCCGTCCCGGAGCGGGGAGCTGTTTTTT
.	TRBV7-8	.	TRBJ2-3	CASSLRLDLTNTDTQYF	TGTGCCAGCAGCCTAAGACTAGACCTAACCAACACAGATACGCAGTATTTT
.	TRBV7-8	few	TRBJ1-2	CASSPRTDLGYGYTF	TGTGCCAGCAGCCCCCGGACCGACCTCGGCTATGGCTACACCTTC
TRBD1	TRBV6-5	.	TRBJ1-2	CASSYSGTEVYGYTF	TGTGCCAGCAGTTACTCCGGGACAGAAGTCTATGGCTACACCTTC
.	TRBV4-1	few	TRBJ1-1	CASSQESEAFF	TGCGCCAGCAGCCAAGAGAGCGAAGCTTTCTTT
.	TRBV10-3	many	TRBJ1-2	CAISGQEKFYGYTF	TGTGCCATCAGTGGACAGGAGAAGTTCTATGGCTACACCTTC
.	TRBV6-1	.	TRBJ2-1	CASSERGSPEVYNEQFF	TGTGCCAGCAGTGAAAGGGGGAGTCCTGAGGTCTACAATGAGCAGTTCTTC
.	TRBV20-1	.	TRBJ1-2	CSAREYGYTF	TGCAGTGCTAGGGAATATGGCTACACCTTC
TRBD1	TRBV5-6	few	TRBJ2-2	CASSLNGRGLFRAGELFF	TGTGCCAGCAGCTTGAACGGCAGGGGGCTTTTTAGAGCCGGGGAGCTGTTTTTT
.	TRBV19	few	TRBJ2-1	CASSILAGVSYNEQFF	TGTGCCAGTAGTATATTGGCAGGGGTTAGCTACAATGAGCAGTTCTTC
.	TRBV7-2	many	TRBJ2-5	CASSLGFQRTGETQYF	TGTGCCAGCAGCTTAGGTTTCCAGCGCACGGGGGAGACCCAGTACTTC
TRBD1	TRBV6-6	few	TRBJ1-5	CASTPGTGGDQPQHF	TGTGCCAGCACTCCCGGGACAGGGGGCGACCAGCCCCAGCATTTT
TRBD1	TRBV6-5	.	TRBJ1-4	CASSRRDRVVEKLFF	TGTGCCAGCAGCCGCCGGGACAGGGTCGTTGAAAAACTGTTTTTT
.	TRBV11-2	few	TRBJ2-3	CASSLFGGAADTQYF	TGTGCCAGCAGCTTATTTGGGGGGGCAGCAGATACGCAGTATTTT
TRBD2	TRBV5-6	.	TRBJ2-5	CASSAVRLAGGEETQYF	TGTGCCAGCAGCGCGGTGCGACTAGCGGGGGGAGAGGAGACCCAGTACTTC
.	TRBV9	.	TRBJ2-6	CASSVVSGGSGANVLTF	TGTGCCAGCAGCGTAGTTTCCGGGGGTTCTGGGGCCAACGTCCTGACTTTC
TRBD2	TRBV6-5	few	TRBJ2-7	CASSSLTGGSYEQYF	TGTGCCAGCAGCTCCCTAACGGGGGGCTCCTACGAGCAGTACTTC
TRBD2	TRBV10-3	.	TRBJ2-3	CATWAGQRGGNDDTQYF	TGTGCCACCTGGGCGGGCCAGCGGGGGGGTAATGATGATACGCAGTATTTT
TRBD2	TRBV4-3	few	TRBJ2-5	CASSQDIAGGRVTQYF	TGCGCCAGCAGCCAAGATATAGCGGGGGGCCGGGTGACCCAGTACTTC
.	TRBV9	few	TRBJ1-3	CASSEQVSSGNTIYF	TGTGCCAGCAGCGAACAGGTTTCCTCTGGAAACACCATATATTTT
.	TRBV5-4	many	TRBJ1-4	CASSLFNRADEKLFF	TGTGCCAGCAGCTTGTTTAACAGGGCGGATGAAAAACTGTTTTTT
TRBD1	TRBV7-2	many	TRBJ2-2	CASSQGTGEAGELFF	TGTGCCAGCAGCCAGGGGACAGGGGAAGCCGGGGAGCTGTTTTTT
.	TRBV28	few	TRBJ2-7	CASSFLRNTYEQYF	TGTGCCAGCAGTTTTTTGAGGAATACCTACGAGCAGTACTTC
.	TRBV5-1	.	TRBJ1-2	CASSLASGGRNGYTF	TGCGCCAGCAGCTTGGCTTCGGGGGGCCGGAATGGCTACACCTTC
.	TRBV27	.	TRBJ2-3	CASGYSYTDTQYF	TGTGCCAGCGGATACTCTTACACAGATACGCAGTATTTT
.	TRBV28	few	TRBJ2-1	CASSTAGYRSYNEQFF	TGTGCCAGCAGTACCGCAGGGTATCGCTCCTACAATGAGCAGTTCTTC
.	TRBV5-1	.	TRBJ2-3	CASSPGGIGTDTQYF	TGCGCCAGCAGCCCGGGTGGGATAGGCACAGATACGCAGTATTTT
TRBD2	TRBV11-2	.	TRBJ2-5	CASSPRVSGGQETQYF	TGTGCCAGCAGCCCCCGGGTGAGCGGGGGGCAAGAGACCCAGTACTTC
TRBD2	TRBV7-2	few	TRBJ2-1	CASSLKRGGNNEQFF	TGTGCCAGCAGCCTAAAGCGGGGCGGGAATAATGAGCAGTTCTTC
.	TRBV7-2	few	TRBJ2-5	CASSPKSGETQYF	TGTGCCAGCAGCCCCAAAAGCGGGGAGACCCAGTACTTC
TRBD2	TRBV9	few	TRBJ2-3	CASSPRAGDYTDTQYF	TGTGCCAGCAGCCCCCGAGCGGGGGACTACACAGATACGCAGTATTTT
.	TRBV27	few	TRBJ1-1	CASSLAGARTEAFF	TGTGCCAGCAGTTTAGCGGGGGCGCGTACTGAAGCTTTCTTT
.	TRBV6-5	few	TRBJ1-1	CASSYGFVDTEAFF	TGTGCCAGCAGTTACGGTTTCGTGGACACTGAAGCTTTCTTT
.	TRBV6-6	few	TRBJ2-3	CASSYKGSSTDTQYF	TGTGCCAGCAGTTACAAGGGCTCTAGCACAGATACGCAGTATTTT
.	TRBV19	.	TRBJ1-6	CASSISGRTGRSPLHF	TGTGCCAGTAGTATTTCTGGCAGGACGGGGCGATCACCCCTCCACTTT
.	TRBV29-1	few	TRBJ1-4	CSVEDGAGFGEKLFF	TGCAGCGTTGAAGATGGTGCAGGGTTCGGTGAAAAACTGTTTTTT
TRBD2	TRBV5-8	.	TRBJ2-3	CASSSEPGLAADTQYF	TGTGCCAGCAGCTCAGAACCGGGACTAGCCGCAGATACGCAGTATTTT
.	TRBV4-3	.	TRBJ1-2	CASSQDHLPIPYGYTF	TGCGCCAGCAGCCAAGACCATCTCCCGATCCCCTATGGCTACACCTTC
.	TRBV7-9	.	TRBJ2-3	CASSSDFTDTQYF	TGTGCCAGCAGCTCGGACTTCACAGATACGCAGTATTTT
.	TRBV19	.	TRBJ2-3	CASSPSWSSTDTQYF	TGTGCCAGTAGCCCATCCTGGTCTAGCACAGATACGCAGTATTTT
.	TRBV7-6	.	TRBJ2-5	CASSLAGRETQYF	TGTGCCAGCAGCTTAGCGGGTAGGGAGACCCAGTACTTC
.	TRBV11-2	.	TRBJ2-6	CASSLAGIGRTSGANVLTF	TGTGCCAGCAGCTTAGCAGGTATCGGGAGAACCTCTGGGGCCAACGTCCTGACTTTC
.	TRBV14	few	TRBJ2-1	CASSRAGVVQFF	TGTGCCAGCAGCCGAGCAGGGGTAGTTCAGTTCTTC
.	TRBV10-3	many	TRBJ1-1	CAISRDMNTEAFF	TGTGCCATCAGCAGGGACATGAACACTGAAGCTTTCTTT
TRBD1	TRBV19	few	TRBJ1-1	CASSPGTGGFSTEAFF	TGTGCCAGTAGTCCCGGGACAGGGGGCTTTAGCACTGAAGCTTTCTTT
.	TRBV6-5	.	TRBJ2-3	CASGTPGLRSDTQYF	TGTGCCAGCGGCACTCCCGGCCTCCGGTCCGATACGCAGTATTTT
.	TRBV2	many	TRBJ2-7	CASSPATYEQYF	TGTGCCAGCAGCCCGGCGACCTACGAGCAGTACTTC